This T cell receptor beta chain was sequenced in a study of vaccination and CD4 T cells after COVID-19. Study-level information: No peptide, an HIV-1 Nef pool, or a CEFX pool was what each control culture received.

In the case of this clonotype: Its target is not known.

Treatment here: approximately 10-day PBMC culture with coronavirus spike peptide pools or control peptides (ViraFEST assay). ViraFEST sequenced TCRs after peptide-pool expansion of antigen-specific T cells. Recorded positive PCR dates fall between March and December 2020, preceding US Alpha, Beta and Delta variants. Per well, roughly 1.9 million PBMCs were cultured in the presence of about 9.2 IU/ml IL-2 and 9.5 to 10 ug/ml peptide pools. CD4+ T cells that had been cultured provided DNA sequenced with the Oncomine TCR Beta short-read assay. Via MiXCR, TCRdb re-called the PCR reads, giving one row per CDR3 protein. Among 17,000 or so distinct CDR3 sequences listed, approximately 50% were seen once. The CDR3 runs to 13 residues. The V gene's germline CDR1 is DFQATT and CDR2 SNEGSKA (reference sequence). J was trimmed by 3 bases and V by 3 bases; bases with no gene match: 3.

The sample comprised CD4+ T cells from blood, cultured in vitro. V and J are TRBV20-1 and TRBJ2-5, with TRBD1 matching over 8 bases. The receptor's source is a human donor who had recovered from COVID-19. CDR3 protein: CSARLTGEETQYF. CDR3 sequence (DNA): TGCAGTGCTAGGCTGACAGGGGAAGAGACCCAGTACTTC.